This entry describes one TCR beta chain. Its antigen is not identified. These data belong to a study of blood T cells in healthy people across ages. Study outcomes and limitations: Per-million-T-cell TCR beta diversity fell roughly linearly with age.

Alongside a J-beta primer mix, a sample-barcoded 5' primer served in a second PCR lasting roughly 7 to 12 cycles. TCRdb reprocessed the 5' RACE reads with MiXCR, giving one entry per CDR3 protein. The table includes hundreds of thousands of distinct CDR3 sequences, about 56% detected once. The V and J ends lost 4 bases and 3 bases, in that order; junction bases with no gene match: 8. The CDR3 length is 16 residues. CDR1 SGHVS and CDR2 FNYEAQ come from the germline V gene. Sequencing was carried out using blood. This sequence joins TRBV7-6 and TRBJ2-5, with TRBD2 identical over 10 bases. The sequence came from a man aged 40-49 years in good health. The CDR3: CASSSFAGTSEETQYF. As DNA, the CDR3 is TGTGCCAGCAGCTCATTCGCCGGGACTAGCGAAGAGACCCAGTACTTC.